The 30 T cell receptor beta chains below were found in one sample sequenced in a study of T cells in Graves' hyperthyroidism and ophthalmopathy. RNA transcripts served as the template for amplifying TCR beta CDR3 regions. RT-PCR in the first round (using the HTBI primer set) targeted the TCR CDR3. MiXCR was run by TCRdb on the multiplex PCR reads, yielding one entry per CDR3 protein. The data contain about 380,000 distinct CDR3 sequences, approximately 12% of them seen just once; the ten biggest clones take up roughly 20%. The sample taken for sequencing was blood. Receptors originate from a man aged 25 to 40 with Graves' hyperthyroidism that later progressed to Graves' ophthalmopathy.

The table lists this clonotype with a few counts. V usage is TRBV30 and J usage is TRBJ2-3, with a tentative D call TRBD2 (6 bases). The CDR3 totals 13 residues. The V and J ends lost 6 bases and 3 bases respectively, with 13 bases between them. CDR1 is GTSNPN and CDR2 is SVGIG in the germline V gene (reference sequence). CDR3: CACRKEGTDTQYF. DNA for the CDR3: TGTGCCTGCCGGAAGGAGGGGACAGATACGCAGTATTTT. Based on the CDR3 plus reference TRBV30 and TRBJ2-3, the full variable domain is SQTIHQWPATLVQPVGSPLSLECTVEGTSNPNLYWYRQAAGRGLQLLFYSVGIGQISSEVPQNLSASRPQDRQFILSSKKLLLSDSGFYLCACRKEGTDTQYFGPGTRLTVL.

This clonotype was seen ten or more times. The CDR3 DNA reads TGCGCCAGCAGTATGACAGGGCCCCAAGAGACCCAGTACTTC. Its protein product is CASSMTGPQETQYF. The gene calls are TRBV5-1 and TRBJ2-5, with 7 nucleotides matching TRBD1. CDR3 size: 14 residues. Germline values: CDR1 SGHRS, CDR2 YFSETQ. The V and J ends lost 5 bases and 1 base, in that order; junction bases with no gene match: 5. Supplemented by reference TRBV5-1 and TRBJ2-5, the full variable domain reads KAGVTQTPRYLIKTRGQQVTLSCSPISGHRSVSWYQQTPGQGLQFLFEYFSETQRNKGNFPGRFSGRQFSNSRSEMNVSTLELGDSALYLCASSMTGPQETQYFGPGTRLLVL.

This clonotype was counted a few times. The rearrangement links TRBV4-1 to TRBJ2-2; TRBD1 matches at 8 bases. V was pared by 1 base and J by 1 base, with 5 bases of the junction left unmatched. CDR1 MGHRA and CDR2 YSYEKL come from the germline V gene. The CDR3 has 17 amino acids. The CDR3 bases are TGCGCCAGCAGCCAAGTGGGCGGACAGGGGAACACCGGGGAGCTGTTTTTT. Amino acids: CASSQVGGQGNTGELFF.

This chain links TRBV5-1 with TRBJ2-5; TRBD2 matches at 9 bases. V lost 0 bases, J lost 6 bases, and 6 bases stayed unmatched. The CDR3 has 15 residues. The germline V gene has CDR1 SGHRS and CDR2 YFSETQ. The CDR3 protein is CASSLALAGSKTQYF. The DNA of the CDR3 is TGCGCCAGCAGCTTGGCGCTAGCGGGGAGTAAGACCCAGTACTTC.

This chain joins TRBV6-5 and TRBJ1-6; TRBD1 matches 10 bases. Germline trimming cut 4 bases from V and 7 bases from J; bases unmatched to any gene: 4. The CDR3 is 15 residues long. Germline assignment: CDR1 MNHEY and CDR2 SVGAGI. This CDR3 is CASSSVTGGNSPLHF. CDR3 sequence (DNA): TGTGCCAGCAGTTCCGTGACAGGGGGCAATTCACCCCTCCACTTT.

A word on this clonotype: Relative to the germline gene, one junction end is altered; a read error may explain this. V gene TRBV5-1 combines with J gene TRBJ2-1; D not resolved. The CDR3 totals 12 residues. CDR1 and CDR2 from the germline V gene are SGHRS and YFSETQ. The CDR3 region is CVSSLSGNEQFF. DNA for the CDR3: TGCGTCAGCAGCTTGTCCGGAAATGAGCAGTTCTTC.

This clonotype showed up many times. The chain recombines TRBV2 with TRBJ2-1, with D unclear. V lost 6 bases to trimming and J lost 0 bases, with 12 bases between them. Per the germline V gene, CDR1 is SNHLY and CDR2 is FYNNEI. The CDR3 covers 15 residues. CDR3 residues: CASRAGPSSYNEQFF. The CDR3 region has the DNA TGTGCCAGCAGAGCCGGGCCAAGCTCCTACAATGAGCAGTTCTTC. The variable domain in full, with the rest retrieved from reference TRBV2 and TRBJ2-1, is EPEVTQTPSHQVTQMGQEVILRCVPISNHLYFYWYRQILGQKVEFLVSFYNNEISEKSEIFDDQFSVERPDGSNFTLKIRSTKLEDSAMYFCASRAGPSSYNEQFFGPGTRLTVL.

This clonotype was detected only once. The V call is TRBV7-6, the J call TRBJ2-7, with TRBD1 as a possible D gene (5 bases). The CDR3 loop spans 14 amino acids. With 6 bases removed from V and 5 bases from J, the gap between germline ends came to 17 bases. Germline loops: CDR1 SGHVS, CDR2 FNYEAQ. The CDR3 DNA sequence: TGTGCCAGCAGTCCCCAGGGCCTTAGTCACGAGCAGTACTTC. Translated, it gives CASSPQGLSHEQYF. The entire variable domain, with the rest obtained from reference TRBV7-6 and TRBJ2-7, is as follows: GAGVSQSPRYKVTKRGQDVALRCDPISGHVSLYWYRQALGQGPEFLTYFNYEAQQDKSGLPNDRFSAERPEGSISTLTIQRTEQRDSAMYRCASSPQGLSHEQYFGPGTRLTVT.

This clonotype was observed at least ten times. The chain recombines TRBV6-1 with TRBJ1-2; 10 bases align to TRBD1. V gave up 7 bases and J gave up 6 bases; unmatched junction bases: 5. CDR1 is MNHNS and CDR2 is SASEGT in the germline V gene. The CDR3 totals 13 residues. Here the CDR3 reads CASITGTGDGYTF. Written as DNA, the CDR3 is TGTGCCAGCATCACAGGGACAGGGGATGGCTACACCTTC.

This clonotype was observed at least ten times. The chain employs TRBV12-3 or TRBV12-4 and TRBJ1-5; D not certain. With 8 bases removed from V and 2 bases from J, the gap between germline ends came to 16 bases. CDR3 length: 15 amino acids. The CDR3 reads CASAQARMRNQPQHF. The CDR3, as DNA: TGTGCCAGCGCCCAGGCGAGGATGCGCAATCAGCCCCAGCATTTT.

V is TRBV29-1 and J is TRBJ1-1, with D possibly matching TRBD1 (6 bases). V was cut by 7 bases and J by 3 bases, with 12 bases left in between. Germline values: CDR1 SQVTM, CDR2 ANQGSEA. The CDR3 length is 12 residues. The CDR3 region is CSAPRGDTEAFF. DNA for the CDR3: TGCAGCGCCCCTAGGGGGGACACTGAAGCTTTCTTT.

This clonotype has ten or more counts. The chain is built from TRBV28 and TRBJ2-7; D tentatively reads TRBD1 or TRBD2 (5 bases each). Trimming cost V 4 bases and J 4 bases, with 11 bases left between them. CDR1 MDHEN and CDR2 SYDVKM come from the germline V gene. The CDR3 runs 13 residues. In DNA form, the CDR3 reads TGTGCCAGCAGTTCCCCGGGACCTTACGAGCAGTACTTC. It encodes CASSSPGPYEQYF.

This clonotype has ten or more counts. The chain recombines TRBV30 with TRBJ2-3; 9 nucleotides align to TRBD2. From germline, CDR1 is GTSNPN and CDR2 SVGIG (reference sequence). The CDR3 length is 14 residues. V lost 0 bases, J lost 7 bases, and 5 bases stayed unmatched. The CDR3 sequence: CAWSVLAGGYTQYF. CDR3 bases: TGTGCCTGGAGTGTACTTGCGGGGGGGTATACGCAGTATTTT.

This clonotype was observed a few times. This chain uses TRBV10-1 with TRBJ1-1; D gene unclear. Germline lookup yields CDR1 WNHNN and CDR2 SYGVQD (reference sequence). This CDR3 is built from 15 residues. The V gene lost 2 bases and the J gene lost 4 bases, with 14 bases spanning the gap. Here the CDR3 reads CASSETLNGGTEAFF. The CDR3 DNA reads TGCGCCAGCAGTGAGACCCTAAACGGCGGCACTGAAGCTTTCTTT.

The sample holds many counts of this clonotype. This sequence joins TRBV20-1 and TRBJ1-2; possible D gene TRBD1, 5 bases. Trimming took off 0 bases at V and 4 bases at J, with 12 bases between the two ends. Germline lookup yields CDR1 DFQATT and CDR2 SNEGSKA (reference sequence). This CDR3 is 14 amino acids long. The CDR3 reads CSARDDGTGYGYTF. For the CDR3, the DNA is TGCAGTGCTAGAGACGACGGGACGGGCTATGGCTACACCTTC.

Note on this clonotype: A read error may explain this, as a much larger clone is one base away. The rearrangement joins TRBV27 to TRBJ1-2; 8 positions agree with TRBD1. CDR1 and CDR2 from the germline V gene are MNHEY and SMNVEV (reference sequence). The CDR3 loop spans 14 amino acids. The CDR3 spells CARSPRDRPYGYTF. DNA of the CDR3: TGTGCCCGCAGTCCACGGGACAGGCCTTATGGCTACACCTTC.

In the case of this clonotype: A much more abundant neighbour one base away suggests this may be a read error. The gene calls are TRBV6-1 and TRBJ1-1, with 7 bases lining up with TRBD1. The germline V gene encodes CDR1 MNHNS and CDR2 SASEGT. After removal of 7 bases from V and 1 base from J, the junction contained 3 bases not matched to a gene. CDR3 size: 13 residues. In nucleotides, the CDR3 is TGTGCCAGCACCGGGACAGCGAACACTGAAGCTTTCTTT. This sequence encodes CASTGTANTEAFF.

This clonotype has ten or more counts. V gene TRBV3-1 combines with J gene TRBJ2-3; TRBD2 agrees at 7 bases. J lost 4 bases, V lost 0 bases, and 4 bases had no gene match. Germline V gives CDR1 LGHDT, CDR2 YNNKEL (reference sequence). CDR3 size: 15 residues. The CDR3 sequence: CASSQETSFPDTQYF. The CDR3 bases are TGTGCCAGCAGCCAAGAGACTAGCTTCCCAGATACGCAGTATTTT.

The chain is built from TRBV7-4 and TRBJ1-3; D unclear. The CDR3 loop spans 18 amino acids. Germline CDR1 reads SGHVT; CDR2 reads SQSDAQ. V was trimmed by 0 bases and J by 0 bases, leaving 15 bases between them. CDR3 sequence reads: CASSLARPNCFSGNTIYF. CDR3 bases: TGTGCCAGCAGCTTAGCGCGGCCGAATTGCTTCTCTGGAAACACCATATATTTT.

The sample holds many counts of this clonotype. The V and J genes are TRBV3-1 and TRBJ1-1; no clear D gene. V gave up 1 base and J gave up 6 bases, with 15 bases separating them. The CDR3 contains 15 residues. Germline CDR1 LGHDT, CDR2 YNNKEL (reference sequence). Here the CDR3 reads CASSQVEGINAEAFF. Written as DNA, the CDR3 is TGTGCCAGCAGCCAAGTCGAAGGGATAAACGCTGAAGCTTTCTTT.

Only a few counts were recorded for this clonotype. V usage is TRBV14 and J usage is TRBJ2-5, with TRBD1 matching over 7 bases. Trimming at V came to 1 base and at J to 12 bases, leaving 8 bases not matched to a gene. CDR1 is SGHDN and CDR2 is FVKESK in the germline V gene. There are 13 residues in the CDR3. The CDR3 spells CASSQVLGDREYF. In DNA, the CDR3 is TGTGCCAGCAGCCAAGTACTAGGAGACAGGGAGTACTTC.

This clonotype has a count of ten or more. The CDR3 nucleotides are TGTGCCAGCAGTTTTAGCGGGGGGATGGGGGAGACCCAGTACTTC. It codes for CASSFSGGMGETQYF. The genes are TRBV12-3 or TRBV12-4 and TRBJ2-5, with TRBD2 matching 10 bases. V was clipped by 3 bases and J by 5 bases; unmatched bases: 6. The CDR3 extends over 15 amino acids.

This clonotype was observed at least ten times. The V call is TRBV2, the J call TRBJ1-2, with a weak D call TRBD1 (6 bases). Germline CDR1 and CDR2: SNHLY and FYNNEI. V was clipped by 7 bases and J by 4 bases, with 22 bases between them. CDR3 length equals 16 residues. CDR3 region: CASKGGAPYFSYGYTF. The CDR3, as DNA: TGTGCCAGCAAAGGGGGGGCGCCGTACTTTTCCTATGGCTACACCTTC.

In its sample, this clonotype was seen a few times. This chain connects TRBV9 to TRBJ2-1, with D possibly TRBD2 on 6 matching bases. This CDR3 spans 15 amino acids. V lost 3 bases to trimming and J lost 4 bases, with 14 bases between them. Germline V gene lookup returns CDR1 SGDLS and CDR2 YYNGEE. The CDR3 DNA is TGTGCCAGCAGCGGGAAGGAGGGGCTATACAATGAGCAGTTCTTC. This translates into CASSGKEGLYNEQFF.

This clonotype has at least ten counts. The V and J genes are TRBV2 and TRBJ1-1; D remains ambiguous. Trimming left V 3 bases short and J 3 bases short, with 11 bases between. The CDR3 contains 14 residues. Germline assignment: CDR1 SNHLY and CDR2 FYNNEI. In DNA, the CDR3 is TGTGCCAGCAGTGACGCGGGGTACGACACTGAAGCTTTCTTT. Protein sequence: CASSDAGYDTEAFF.

This clonotype has at least ten counts. This chain uses TRBV18 with TRBJ2-3, with D maybe TRBD1 (5 bases). Germline values: CDR1 KGHSH, CDR2 LQKENI. V gave up 3 bases and J gave up 0 bases, with 10 bases separating them. The CDR3 sequence is 15 residues long. The CDR3 spells CASSPQGFSTDTQYF. The CDR3 nucleotides read TGTGCCAGCTCACCTCAGGGTTTTAGCACAGATACGCAGTATTTT.

The rearrangement joins TRBV6-1 to TRBJ2-1; 8 positions agree with TRBD2. The trim removed 5 bases at V and 8 bases at J, leaving 14 bases unmatched. CDR3 size: 16 residues. Germline V gives CDR1 MNHNS, CDR2 SASEGT. Here the CDR3 reads CASSSLRGGGLYEQFF. CDR3 DNA: TGTGCCAGCAGTTCTCTACGGGGGGGCGGCTTGTATGAGCAGTTCTTC.

The sample holds a few counts of this clonotype. The chain couples TRBV20-1 to TRBJ1-6, with D maybe TRBD1 (5 bases). The length of the CDR3 is 16 residues. CDR1 is DFQATT, CDR2 SNEGSKA, per germline (reference sequence). Between the trimmed V and J ends, which lost 6 bases and 9 bases, there was a span of 24 bases. The chain's CDR3 is CSADDNRGGRGSPLHF. The CDR3 nucleotides read TGCAGTGCCGACGATAACCGGGGCGGGAGGGGTTCACCCCTCCACTTT.

This clonotype showed up many times. The genes are TRBV9 and TRBJ1-1; D possibly corresponds to TRBD1 (5 bases). The CDR3 covers 15 residues. Trimming shortened V by 3 bases and J by 6 bases, and 18 bases separated the two germline ends. Germline values: CDR1 SGDLS, CDR2 YYNGEE. CDR3 nucleotides: TGTGCCAGCAGCGCCCCTCAGGGTGTGGTCGCTGAAGCTTTCTTT. Encoded protein: CASSAPQGVVAEAFF.

This chain connects TRBV9 to TRBJ2-3; D assignment may be TRBD1 or TRBD2 (5 bases each). Germline assignment: CDR1 SGDLS and CDR2 YYNGEE. CDR3 length equals 17 residues. V was pared by 0 bases and J by 0 bases, with 14 bases between. CDR3 coding DNA: TGTGCCAGCAGCGTAGGAGGGACCGTAGCTAGCACAGATACGCAGTATTTT. Translated, it gives CASSVGGTVASTDTQYF.